What follows are 4 T cell receptor beta chains derived from one specimen sequenced in a study of blood T cell repertoires in COVID-19. TCRdb keeps only in-frame clones here, not all; method: immunoSEQ multiplex PCR. Here the sample spans 200,000 to 250,000 clones, about 93% being singletons. The sequenced material came from peripheral blood. These receptors were taken from a man in his 60s with COVID-19, enrolled during active disease.

This sequence joins TRBV19 and TRBJ1-4, with 10 bases aligning to TRBD1. The trim removed 6 bases at V and 7 bases at J, leaving 8 bases unmatched. The CDR3 is 15 amino acids. Germline V gives CDR1 LNHDA, CDR2 SQIVND (reference sequence). DNA of the CDR3: TGTGCCAGTAGCCTAAGCCGGGACAGGGGTGAAAAACTGTTTTTT. The encoded protein is CASSLSRDRGEKLFF.

This clone was observed a handful of times. This sequence joins TRBV7-2 and TRBJ2-1, with TRBD2 identical over 7 bases. The CDR3 spans 15 residues. Germline CDR1 and CDR2: SGHTA and FQGNSA. The J segment lost 6 bases and the V segment lost 7 bases, leaving 12 bases of the junction unmatched. CDR3 protein: CASTAQGLGSNEQFF. The DNA for the CDR3 is TGTGCCAGCACCGCGCAAGGACTAGGGAGCAATGAGCAGTTCTTC. The whole variable domain, filled in from reference TRBV7-2 and TRBJ2-1, reads GAGVSQSPSNKVTEKGKDVELRCDPISGHTALYWYRQSLGQGLEFLIYFQGNSAPDKSGLPSDRFSAERTGGSVSTLTIQRTQQEDSAVYLCASTAQGLGSNEQFFGPGTRLTVL.

V usage is TRBV4-2 and J usage is TRBJ1-1; 9 bases are shared with TRBD1. With 4 bases clipped from V and 4 bases from J, the junction kept 4 bases outside the gene matches. The CDR3 consists of 14 residues. Germline V lookup: CDR1 LGHNA, CDR2 YNFKEQ. This CDR3 is CASSPGQGSTEAFF. The CDR3 coding sequence is TGTGCCAGCAGCCCTGGACAGGGGAGCACTGAAGCTTTCTTT.

The gene calls are TRBV4-2 and TRBJ2-2; D is uncertain. This CDR3 has 15 residues. V lost 0 bases, J lost 4 bases, and 9 bases lay in between. Per germline, CDR1 LGHNA and CDR2 YNFKEQ. CDR3 coding DNA: TGTGCCAGCAGCCAAGATCCCACGAGCACCGGGGAGCTGTTTTTT. Amino acids: CASSQDPTSTGELFF.